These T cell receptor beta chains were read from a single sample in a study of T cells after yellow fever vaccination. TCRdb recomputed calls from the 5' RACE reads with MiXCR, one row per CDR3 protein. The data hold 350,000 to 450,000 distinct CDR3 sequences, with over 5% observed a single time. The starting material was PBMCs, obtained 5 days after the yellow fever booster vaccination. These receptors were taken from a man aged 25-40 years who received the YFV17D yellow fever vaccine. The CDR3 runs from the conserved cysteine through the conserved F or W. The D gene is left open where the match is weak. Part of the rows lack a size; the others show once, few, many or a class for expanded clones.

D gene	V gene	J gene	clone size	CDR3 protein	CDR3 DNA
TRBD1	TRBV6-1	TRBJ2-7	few	CASSDENRGKYEQYF	TGTGCCAGCAGTGACGAAAACAGGGGGAAATACGAGCAGTACTTC
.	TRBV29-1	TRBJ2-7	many	CSVGVYEQYF	TGCAGCGTTGGGGTTTACGAGCAGTACTTC
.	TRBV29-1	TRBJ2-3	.	CSARRQGGPDTQYF	TGCAGCGCACGCAGACAGGGAGGCCCAGATACGCAGTATTTT
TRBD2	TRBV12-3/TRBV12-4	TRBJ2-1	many	CASSLTSGPKQFF	TGTGCCAGCAGTTTGACTAGCGGACCCAAGCAGTTCTTC
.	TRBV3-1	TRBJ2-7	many	CASSQPLGGGLSYEQYF	TGTGCCAGCAGCCAACCTCTGGGGGGAGGTCTATCCTACGAGCAGTACTTC
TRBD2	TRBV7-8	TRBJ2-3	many	CASSARLAGYTDTQYF	TGTGCCAGCAGCGCCCGACTAGCGGGATACACAGATACGCAGTATTTT
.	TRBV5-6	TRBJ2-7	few	CASSLDVNYEQYF	TGTGCCAGCAGCTTGGACGTCAACTACGAGCAGTACTTC
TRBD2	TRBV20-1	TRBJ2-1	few	CSADLDQREDPHYNEQFF	TGCAGTGCTGACTTAGACCAGCGGGAGGATCCGCATTACAATGAGCAGTTCTTC
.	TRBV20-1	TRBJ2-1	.	CSARVPTWNEQFF	TGCAGTGCTCGAGTCCCTACTTGGAATGAGCAGTTCTTC
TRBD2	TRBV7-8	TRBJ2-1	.	CASSETSGVSYNEQFF	TGTGCCAGCAGCGAGACTAGCGGGGTCTCCTACAATGAGCAGTTCTTC
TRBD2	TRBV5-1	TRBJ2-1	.	CASSLETSGPYNEQFF	TGCGCCAGCAGCTTGGAGACTAGCGGCCCCTACAATGAGCAGTTCTTC
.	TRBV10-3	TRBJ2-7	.	CAISGLDGYEQYF	TGTGCCATCAGTGGTCTAGATGGCTACGAGCAGTACTTC
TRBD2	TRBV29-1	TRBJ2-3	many	CSVDSRLAGADTQYF	TGCAGCGTTGATTCTCGGCTAGCGGGAGCAGATACGCAGTATTTT
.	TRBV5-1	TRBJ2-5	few	CASSLWPDPYQETQYF	TGCGCCAGCAGCTTGTGGCCGGACCCGTACCAAGAGACCCAGTACTTC
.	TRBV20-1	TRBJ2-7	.	CSARDAFTGQYF	TGCAGTGCTAGAGATGCGTTCACGGGGCAGTACTTC
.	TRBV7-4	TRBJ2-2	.	CASSLFPPPTGELFF	TGTGCCAGCAGCTTATTCCCACCTCCCACCGGGGAGCTGTTTTTT
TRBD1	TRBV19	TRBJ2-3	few	CASSTRDRVHTQYF	TGTGCCAGTAGCACGCGGGACAGGGTCCATACGCAGTATTTT
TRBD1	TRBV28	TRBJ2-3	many	CASSRDRVTDTQYF	TGTGCCAGCAGCCGGGACAGGGTTACAGATACGCAGTATTTT
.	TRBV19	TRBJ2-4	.	CASSPGAKNIQYF	TGTGCCAGTAGTCCGGGGGCCAAAAACATTCAGTACTTC
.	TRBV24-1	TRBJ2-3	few	CATNPAGFKSTDTQYF	TGTGCCACCAATCCCGCCGGGTTCAAGAGCACAGATACGCAGTATTTT
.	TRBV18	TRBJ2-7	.	CASSPAPSSYEQYF	TGTGCCAGCTCACCCGCTCCTAGCTCCTACGAGCAGTACTTC
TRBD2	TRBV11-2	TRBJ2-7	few	CASSLRVSGRAVTYEQYF	TGTGCCAGCAGCTTACGGGTTAGCGGGAGGGCCGTTACCTACGAGCAGTACTTC
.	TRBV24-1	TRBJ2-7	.	CATSEPRDNSHEQYF	TGTGCCACCAGTGAACCAAGGGACAATAGCCACGAGCAGTACTTC
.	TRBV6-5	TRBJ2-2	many	CASSYPNTGELFF	TGTGCCAGCAGTTACCCAAACACCGGGGAGCTGTTTTTT
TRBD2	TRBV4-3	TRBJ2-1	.	CASSQASRGAGLAGGPKQFF	TGCGCCAGCAGCCAAGCTTCCCGGGGGGCGGGACTAGCGGGAGGGCCGAAGCAGTTCTTC
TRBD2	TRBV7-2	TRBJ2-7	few	CASSLAPGLAGGYHSYEQYF	TGTGCCAGCAGCTTAGCCCCGGGACTAGCGGGAGGCTATCACTCCTACGAGCAGTACTTC
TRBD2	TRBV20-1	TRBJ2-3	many	CSARNLGAGDGESTDTQYF	TGCAGTGCTAGAAACCTAGGAGCGGGAGATGGGGAAAGCACAGATACGCAGTATTTT
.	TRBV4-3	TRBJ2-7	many	CASSQAWAGSTAQQYF	TGCGCCAGCAGCCAAGCTTGGGCAGGGAGTACGGCGCAGCAGTACTTC
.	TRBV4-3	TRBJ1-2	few	CASSQETPGLDGYTF	TGCGCCAGCAGCCAAGAAACCCCAGGGTTGGATGGCTACACCTTC
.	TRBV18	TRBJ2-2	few	CASSPGQGSGELFF	TGTGCCAGCTCACCAGGTCAGGGCAGCGGGGAGCTGTTTTTT
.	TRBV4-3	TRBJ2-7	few	CASSQDFDRPAEQQYF	TGCGCCAGCAGCCAAGATTTCGACAGGCCCGCCGAGCAGCAGTACTTC
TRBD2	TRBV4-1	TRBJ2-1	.	CASRVLAGGPLQLYNEQFF	TGCGCCAGCAGGGTGCTAGCGGGAGGTCCTCTTCAACTCTACAATGAGCAGTTCTTC
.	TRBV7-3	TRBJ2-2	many	CASSSLPGFANTGELFF	TGTGCCAGCAGCTCGCTCCCGGGATTCGCGAACACCGGGGAGCTGTTTTTT
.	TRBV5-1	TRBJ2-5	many	CASSPTWGGQETQYF	TGCGCCAGCAGCCCTACTTGGGGAGGCCAAGAGACCCAGTACTTC
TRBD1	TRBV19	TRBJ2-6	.	CASRWTGSSGANVLTF	TGTGCCAGTAGATGGACAGGATCCTCTGGGGCCAACGTCCTGACTTTC
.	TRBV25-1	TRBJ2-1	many	CASSPGGFSYNEQFF	TGTGCCAGCAGCCCCGGAGGGTTCTCCTACAATGAGCAGTTCTTC
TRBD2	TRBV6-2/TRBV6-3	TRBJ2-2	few	CASSYSKLAGGATGELFF	TGTGCCAGCAGTTACTCCAAGCTAGCGGGAGGGGCCACCGGGGAGCTGTTTTTT
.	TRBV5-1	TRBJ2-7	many	CASSQATDYEQYF	TGCGCCAGCAGTCAAGCGACAGACTACGAGCAGTACTTC
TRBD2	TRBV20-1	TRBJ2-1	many	CSATGTSEYNEQFF	TGCAGTGCTACCGGGACTAGCGAATACAATGAGCAGTTCTTC
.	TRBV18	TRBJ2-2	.	CASSPSGRLGELFF	TGTGCCAGCTCACCATCGGGACGCCTCGGGGAGCTGTTTTTT
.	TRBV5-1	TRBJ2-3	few	CASSGGRGDTQYF	TGCGCCAGCAGCGGGGGGAGAGGCGATACGCAGTATTTT